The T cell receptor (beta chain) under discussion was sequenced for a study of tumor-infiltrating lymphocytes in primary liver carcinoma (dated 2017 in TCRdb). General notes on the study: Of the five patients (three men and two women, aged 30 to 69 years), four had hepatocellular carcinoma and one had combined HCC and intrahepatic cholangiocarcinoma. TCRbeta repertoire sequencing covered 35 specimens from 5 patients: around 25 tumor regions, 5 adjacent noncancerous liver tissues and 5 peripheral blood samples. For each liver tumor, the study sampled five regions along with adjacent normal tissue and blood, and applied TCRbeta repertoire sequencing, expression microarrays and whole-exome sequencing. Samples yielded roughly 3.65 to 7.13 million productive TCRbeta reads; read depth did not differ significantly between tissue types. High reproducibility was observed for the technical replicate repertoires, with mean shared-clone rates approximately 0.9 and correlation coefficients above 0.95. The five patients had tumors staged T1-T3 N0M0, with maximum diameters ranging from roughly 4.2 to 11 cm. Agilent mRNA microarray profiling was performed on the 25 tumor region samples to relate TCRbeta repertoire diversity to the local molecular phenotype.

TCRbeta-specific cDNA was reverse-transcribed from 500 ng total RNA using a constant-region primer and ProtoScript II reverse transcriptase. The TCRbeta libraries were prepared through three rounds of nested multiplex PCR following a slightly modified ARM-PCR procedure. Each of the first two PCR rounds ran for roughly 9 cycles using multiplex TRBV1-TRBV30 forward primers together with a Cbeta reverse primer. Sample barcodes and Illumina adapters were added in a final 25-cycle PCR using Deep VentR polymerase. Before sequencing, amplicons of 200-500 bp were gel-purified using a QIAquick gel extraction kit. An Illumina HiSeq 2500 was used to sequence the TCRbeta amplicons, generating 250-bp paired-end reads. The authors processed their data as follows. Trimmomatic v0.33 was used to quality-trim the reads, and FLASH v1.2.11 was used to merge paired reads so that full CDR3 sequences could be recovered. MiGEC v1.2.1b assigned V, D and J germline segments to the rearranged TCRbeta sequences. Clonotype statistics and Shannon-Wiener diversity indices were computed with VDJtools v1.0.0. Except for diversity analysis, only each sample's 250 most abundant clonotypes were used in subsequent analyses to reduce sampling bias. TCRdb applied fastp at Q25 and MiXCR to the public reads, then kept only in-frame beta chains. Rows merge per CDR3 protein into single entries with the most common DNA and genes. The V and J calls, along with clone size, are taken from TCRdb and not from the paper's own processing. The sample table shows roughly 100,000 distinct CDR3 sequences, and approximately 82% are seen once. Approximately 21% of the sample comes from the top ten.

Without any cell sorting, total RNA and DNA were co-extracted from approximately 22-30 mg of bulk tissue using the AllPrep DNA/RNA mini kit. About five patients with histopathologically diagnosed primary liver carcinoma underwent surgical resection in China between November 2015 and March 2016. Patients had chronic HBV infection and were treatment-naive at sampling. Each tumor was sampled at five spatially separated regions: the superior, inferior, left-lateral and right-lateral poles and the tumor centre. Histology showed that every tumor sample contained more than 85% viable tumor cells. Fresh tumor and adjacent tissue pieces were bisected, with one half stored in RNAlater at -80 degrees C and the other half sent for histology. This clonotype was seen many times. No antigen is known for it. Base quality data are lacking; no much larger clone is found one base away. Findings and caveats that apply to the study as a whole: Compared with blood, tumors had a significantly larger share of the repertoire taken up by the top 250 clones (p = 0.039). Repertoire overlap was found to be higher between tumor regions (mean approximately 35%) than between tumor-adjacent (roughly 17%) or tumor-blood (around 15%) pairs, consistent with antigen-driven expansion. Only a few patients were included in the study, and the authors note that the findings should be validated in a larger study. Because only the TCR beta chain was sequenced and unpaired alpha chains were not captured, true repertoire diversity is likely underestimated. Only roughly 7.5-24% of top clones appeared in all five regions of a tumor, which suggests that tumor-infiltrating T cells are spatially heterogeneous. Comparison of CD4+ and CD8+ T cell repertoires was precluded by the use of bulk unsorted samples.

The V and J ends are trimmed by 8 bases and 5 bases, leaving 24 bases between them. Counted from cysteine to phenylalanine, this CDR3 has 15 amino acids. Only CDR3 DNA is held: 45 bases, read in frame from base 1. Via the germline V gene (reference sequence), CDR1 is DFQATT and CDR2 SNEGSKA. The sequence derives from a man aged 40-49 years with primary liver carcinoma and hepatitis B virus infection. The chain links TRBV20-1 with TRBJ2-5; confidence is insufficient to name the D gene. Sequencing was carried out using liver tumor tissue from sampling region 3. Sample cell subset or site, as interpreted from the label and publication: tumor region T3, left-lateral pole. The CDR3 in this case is CSQTTDGNTQETQYF. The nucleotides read TGCAGTCAGACCACTGACGGAAATACCCAGGAGACCCAGTACTTC.